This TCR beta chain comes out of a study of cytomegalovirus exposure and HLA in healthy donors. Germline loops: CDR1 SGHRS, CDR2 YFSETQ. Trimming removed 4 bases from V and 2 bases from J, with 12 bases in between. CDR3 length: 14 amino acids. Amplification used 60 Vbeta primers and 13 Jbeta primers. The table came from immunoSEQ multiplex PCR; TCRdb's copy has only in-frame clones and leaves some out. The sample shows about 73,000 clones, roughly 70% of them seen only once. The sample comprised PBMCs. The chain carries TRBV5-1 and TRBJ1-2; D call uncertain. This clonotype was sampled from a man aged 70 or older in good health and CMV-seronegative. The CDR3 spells CASSEGGLNYGYTF. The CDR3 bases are TGCGCCAGCAGCGAGGGAGGTTTAAACTATGGCTACACCTTC.